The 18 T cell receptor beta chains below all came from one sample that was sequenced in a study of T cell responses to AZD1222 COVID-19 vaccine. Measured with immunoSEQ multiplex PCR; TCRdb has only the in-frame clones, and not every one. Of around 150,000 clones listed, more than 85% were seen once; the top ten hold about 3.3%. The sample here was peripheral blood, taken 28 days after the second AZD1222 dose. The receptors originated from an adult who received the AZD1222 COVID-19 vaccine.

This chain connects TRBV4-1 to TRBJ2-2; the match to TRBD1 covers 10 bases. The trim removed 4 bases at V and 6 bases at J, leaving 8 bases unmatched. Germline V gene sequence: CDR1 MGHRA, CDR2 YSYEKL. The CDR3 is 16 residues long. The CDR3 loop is CASSPARQGAPGELFF. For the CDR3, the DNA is TGCGCCAGCAGCCCCGCCCGACAGGGGGCGCCCGGGGAGCTGTTTTTT.

In DNA, the CDR3 is TGTGCCAGCAGCTTCCAGCTGGGGGGCTCTGGCTACACCTTC. It is translated as CASSFQLGGSGYTF. The chain joins TRBV11-2 to TRBJ1-2, with a tentative D call TRBD1 (6 bases). CDR1 is SGHAT and CDR2 is FQNNGV in the germline V gene. The CDR3 is 14 amino acids. V gave up 3 bases and J gave up 7 bases, with 15 bases separating them. Variable domain in full (rest from reference TRBV11-2 and TRBJ1-2): EAGVAQSPRYKIIEKRQSVAFWCNPISGHATLYWYQQILGQGPKLLIQFQNNGVVDDSQLPKDRFSAERLKGVDSTLKIQPAKLEDSAVYLCASSFQLGGSGYTFGSGTRLTVV.

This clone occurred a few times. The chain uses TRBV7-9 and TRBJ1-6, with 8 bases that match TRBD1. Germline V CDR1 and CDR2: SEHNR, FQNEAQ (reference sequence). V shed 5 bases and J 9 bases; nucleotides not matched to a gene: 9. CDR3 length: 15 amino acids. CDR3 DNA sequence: TGTGCCAGCAGCCCCCGAACAGGGGGTATTTCACCCCTCCACTTT. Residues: CASSPRTGGISPLHF.

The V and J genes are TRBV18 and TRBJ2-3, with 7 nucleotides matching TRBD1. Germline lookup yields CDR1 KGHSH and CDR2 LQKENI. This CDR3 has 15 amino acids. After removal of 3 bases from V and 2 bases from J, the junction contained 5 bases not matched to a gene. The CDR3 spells CASSPGQRFTDTQYF. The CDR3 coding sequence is TGTGCCAGCTCACCGGGACAGCGATTCACAGATACGCAGTATTTT.

The DNA for the CDR3 is TGTGCCAGCAGCCACGGGGGGCGGGAGGCTGAAGCTTTCTTT. Translation gives CASSHGGREAEAFF. The chain combines TRBV3-1 (or the pseudogene TRBV3-2) with TRBJ1-1; a possible D gene is TRBD1 (6 bases). The CDR3 totals 14 residues. V was cut by 3 bases and J by 6 bases, with 14 bases left in between. The germline gives CDR1 LGHDT, CDR2 YNNKEL (reference sequence).

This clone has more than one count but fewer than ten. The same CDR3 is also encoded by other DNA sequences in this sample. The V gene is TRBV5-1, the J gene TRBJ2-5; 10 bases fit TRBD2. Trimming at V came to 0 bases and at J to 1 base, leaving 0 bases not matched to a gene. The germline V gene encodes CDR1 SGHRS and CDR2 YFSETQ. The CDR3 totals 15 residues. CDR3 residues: CASSLGLAGQETQYF. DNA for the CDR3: TGCGCCAGCAGCTTGGGACTAGCGGGCCAAGAGACCCAGTACTTC.

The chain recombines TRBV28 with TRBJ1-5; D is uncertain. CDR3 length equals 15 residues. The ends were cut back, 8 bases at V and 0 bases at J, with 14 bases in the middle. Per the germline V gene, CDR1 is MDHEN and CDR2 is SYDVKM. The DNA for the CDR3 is TGTGCCAGCTTGACCGGGGTTTATAGCAATCAGCCCCAGCATTTT. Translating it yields CASLTGVYSNQPQHF.

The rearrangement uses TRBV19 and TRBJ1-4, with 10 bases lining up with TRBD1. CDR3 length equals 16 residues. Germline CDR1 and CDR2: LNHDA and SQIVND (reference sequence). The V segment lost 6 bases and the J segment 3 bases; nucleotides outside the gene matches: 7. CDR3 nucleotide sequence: TGTGCCAGTAGCTTGGACAGGGGGGACCCTAATGAAAAACTGTTTTTT. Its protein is CASSLDRGDPNEKLFF.

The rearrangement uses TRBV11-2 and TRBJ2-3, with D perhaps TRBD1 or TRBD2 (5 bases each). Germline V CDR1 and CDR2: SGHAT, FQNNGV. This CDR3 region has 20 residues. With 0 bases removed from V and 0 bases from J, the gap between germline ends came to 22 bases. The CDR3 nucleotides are TGTGCCAGCAGCTTAGATTTTTTTAGGGGTTCGGGACCTAGCACAGATACGCAGTATTTT. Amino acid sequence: CASSLDFFRGSGPSTDTQYF.

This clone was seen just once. CDR3 nucleotide sequence: TGTGCCAGCAGCCAACTAGAGGGTACTGAAGCTTTCTTT. Amino acids: CASSQLEGTEAFF. The chain joins TRBV3-1 (or the pseudogene TRBV3-2) to TRBJ1-1; D unresolved. Trimming removed 2 bases from V and 5 bases from J, with 9 bases in between. This CDR3 comprises 13 residues. Germline V gene lookup returns CDR1 LGHDT and CDR2 YNNKEL (reference sequence).

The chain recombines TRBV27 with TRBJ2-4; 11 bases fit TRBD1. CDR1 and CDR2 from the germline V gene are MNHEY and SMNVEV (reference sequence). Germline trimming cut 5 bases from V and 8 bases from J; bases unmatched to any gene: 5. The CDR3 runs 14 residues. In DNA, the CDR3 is TGTGCCAGCAGTATAGGACAGGGGGCATACATTCAGTACTTC. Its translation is CASSIGQGAYIQYF.

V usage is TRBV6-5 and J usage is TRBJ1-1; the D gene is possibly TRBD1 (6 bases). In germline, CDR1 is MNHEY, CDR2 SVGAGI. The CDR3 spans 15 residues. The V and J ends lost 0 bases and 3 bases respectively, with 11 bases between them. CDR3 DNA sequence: TGTGCCAGCAGTTACTCGGCCAGGGGAGACACTGAAGCTTTCTTT. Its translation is CASSYSARGDTEAFF.

The CDR3 DNA is TGTGCCAGCAGTTCTAGAGCTAACTATGGCTACACCTTC. Its protein is CASSSRANYGYTF. The gene calls are TRBV12-3 or TRBV12-4 and TRBJ1-2; D gene ambiguous. Trimming cost V 4 bases and J 0 bases, with 6 bases left between them. The CDR3 is 13 residues long.

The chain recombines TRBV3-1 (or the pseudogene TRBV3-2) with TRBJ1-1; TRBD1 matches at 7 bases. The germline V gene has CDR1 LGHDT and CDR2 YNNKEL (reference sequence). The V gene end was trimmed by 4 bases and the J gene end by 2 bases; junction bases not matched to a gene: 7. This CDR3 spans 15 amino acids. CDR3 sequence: CASSRRGQPNTEAFF. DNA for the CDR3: TGTGCCAGCAGCCGGAGGGGACAGCCAAACACTGAAGCTTTCTTT.

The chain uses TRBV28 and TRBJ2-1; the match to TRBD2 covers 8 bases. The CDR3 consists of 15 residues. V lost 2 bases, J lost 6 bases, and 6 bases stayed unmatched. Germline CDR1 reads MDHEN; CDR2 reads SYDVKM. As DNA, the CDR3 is TGTGCCAGCAGTTTAGGAGCGGGAGATTTCAATGAGCAGTTCTTC. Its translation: CASSLGAGDFNEQFF.

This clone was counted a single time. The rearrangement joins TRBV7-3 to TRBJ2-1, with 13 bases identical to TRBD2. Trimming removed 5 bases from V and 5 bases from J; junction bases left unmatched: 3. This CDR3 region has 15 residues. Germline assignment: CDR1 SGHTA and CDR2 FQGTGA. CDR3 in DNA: TGTGCCAGCAGCGGCGGGACTAGCGGGAACAATGAGCAGTTCTTC. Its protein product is CASSGGTSGNNEQFF.

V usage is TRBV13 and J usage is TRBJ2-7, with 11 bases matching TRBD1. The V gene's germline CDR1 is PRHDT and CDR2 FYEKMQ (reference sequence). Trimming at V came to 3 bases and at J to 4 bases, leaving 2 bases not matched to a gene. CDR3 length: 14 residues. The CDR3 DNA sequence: TGTGCCAGCAGCTTGGGGACAGGGGGTTACGAGCAGTACTTC. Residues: CASSLGTGGYEQYF.

The CDR3 nucleotides read TGCGCCAGCAGCTTGGCGGGGAATGGCTACACCTTC. This gives the protein CASSLAGNGYTF. V usage is TRBV5-1 and J usage is TRBJ1-2, with no clear D. This CDR3 has 12 amino acids. The germline V gene has CDR1 SGHRS and CDR2 YFSETQ. The V end lost 0 bases, the J end lost 6 bases, and 6 bases lay between the germline ends.